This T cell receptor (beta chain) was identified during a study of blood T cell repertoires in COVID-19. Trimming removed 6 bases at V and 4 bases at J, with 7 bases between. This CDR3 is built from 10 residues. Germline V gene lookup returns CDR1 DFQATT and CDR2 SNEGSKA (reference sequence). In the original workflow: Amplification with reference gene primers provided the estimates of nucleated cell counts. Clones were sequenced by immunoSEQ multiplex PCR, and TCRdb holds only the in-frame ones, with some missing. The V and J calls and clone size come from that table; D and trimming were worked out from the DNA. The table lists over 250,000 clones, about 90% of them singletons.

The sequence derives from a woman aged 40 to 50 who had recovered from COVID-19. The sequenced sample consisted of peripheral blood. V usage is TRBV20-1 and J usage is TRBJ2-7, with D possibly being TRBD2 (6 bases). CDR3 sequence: CSAGGYEQYF. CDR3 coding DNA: TGCAGTGCGGGGGGTTACGAGCAGTACTTC.